The 26 T cell receptor beta chains below were found in one sample sequenced in a study of cytomegalovirus exposure and HLA in healthy donors. Generated by immunoSEQ multiplex PCR, the TCRdb table keeps only in-frame clones and is missing some. Among approximately 100,000 clones listed, about 94% were seen once. Specimen: PBMCs. The origin of the receptors is a woman aged 30 to 39 in good health and CMV-seropositive.

The chain recombines TRBV28 with TRBJ2-1; perhaps TRBD1 as D (6 bases). The germline V gene has CDR1 MDHEN and CDR2 SYDVKM. The CDR3 totals 13 residues. V lost 2 bases and J lost 15, with 17 bases in between. The CDR3 DNA is TGTGCCAGCAGTTTAGTTGGTGTCAGGGGCTCGTTCTTC. Translating gives CASSLVGVRGSFF.

V gene TRBV15 combines with J gene TRBJ1-5, with D possibly TRBD1 on 5 matching bases. Trimming stripped 8 bases from V and 3 bases from J, with 14 bases between. This CDR3 is 14 amino acids long. Germline V gene sequence: CDR1 LNHNV, CDR2 YYDKDF (reference sequence). CDR3 sequence: CATRTPRDNQPQHF. In nucleotides, the CDR3 is TGTGCCACCCGAACCCCCAGGGACAATCAGCCCCAGCATTTT.

The chain joins TRBV28 to TRBJ1-2, with TRBD1 as a possible D gene (5 bases). V lost 2 bases to trimming and J lost 5 bases, with 15 bases between them. The CDR3 spans 15 residues. In germline, CDR1 is MDHEN, CDR2 SYDVKM. CDR3 nucleotide sequence: TGTGCCAGCAGTTTAGAATTTTGGACACGATATGGCTACACCTTC. It codes for CASSLEFWTRYGYTF.

V usage is TRBV29-1 and J usage is TRBJ1-1; no clear D gene. Trimming stripped 1 base from V and 4 bases from J, with 13 bases between. The CDR3 is 14 amino acids. CDR1 is SQVTM, CDR2 ANQGSEA, per germline. The CDR3 sequence is CSVEGAATVTEAFF. For the CDR3, the DNA is TGCAGCGTTGAAGGGGCCGCGACGGTCACTGAAGCTTTCTTT.

V usage is TRBV9 and J usage is TRBJ2-3; D may be TRBD1 (6 bases). This CDR3 has 15 residues. V dropped 4 bases and J dropped 2 bases, with 14 bases sitting between them. Germline loops: CDR1 SGDLS, CDR2 YYNGEE. Here the CDR3 DNA reads TGTGCCAGCAGCCCGAGGGGGTCTCACACAGATACGCAGTATTTT. As protein: CASSPRGSHTDTQYF.

This chain connects TRBV5-1 to TRBJ2-5, with 8 bases that match TRBD2. J lost 5 bases, V lost 3 bases, and 15 bases had no gene match. This CDR3 contains 17 residues. Germline lookup yields CDR1 SGHRS and CDR2 YFSETQ. The CDR3: CASSSPLNGRAGETQYF. The CDR3 region has the DNA TGCGCCAGCAGCTCCCCCCTTAACGGGAGGGCCGGGGAGACCCAGTACTTC.

The rearrangement links TRBV29-1 to TRBJ2-5; tentatively, D is TRBD2 (6 bases). Germline V gives CDR1 SQVTM, CDR2 ANQGSEA. V gave up 5 bases and J gave up 5 bases, with 21 bases separating them. The CDR3 loop spans 15 amino acids. This chain's CDR3 is CSVKAWRAFFETQYF. As DNA, the CDR3 is TGCAGCGTTAAAGCGTGGAGGGCCTTCTTTGAGACCCAGTACTTC.

The chain recombines TRBV30 with TRBJ1-4; maybe TRBD1 (6 bases). V dropped 3 bases and J dropped 3 bases, with 20 bases sitting between them. The CDR3 is made up of 17 amino acids. Per the germline V gene, CDR1 is GTSNPN and CDR2 is SVGIG (reference sequence). The CDR3 protein is CAWRGGAATASNEKLFF. The CDR3 DNA follows: TGTGCCTGGAGGGGGGGGGCAGCCACTGCTTCTAATGAAAAACTGTTTTTT.

The genes are TRBV9 and TRBJ1-1, with D maybe TRBD1 (5 bases). This CDR3 is 14 amino acids long. The V end lost 2 bases, the J end lost 1 base, and 9 bases lay between the germline ends. Germline CDR1 SGDLS, CDR2 YYNGEE. The CDR3 DNA reads as TGTGCCAGCAGCGTCGACAGTAGGAACACTGAAGCTTTCTTT. Translation: CASSVDSRNTEAFF.

This clone was seen once. The chain recombines TRBV7-9 with TRBJ2-7, with D perhaps matching TRBD1 (5 bases). This CDR3 is 11 amino acids long. Trimming took 7 bases from V and 7 from J, leaving 11 bases between them. Germline V gene sequence: CDR1 SEHNR, CDR2 FQNEAQ (reference sequence). The DNA of the CDR3 is TGTGCCAGCACCAGGGAATGGGAGCAGTACTTC. Residues: CASTREWEQYF.

The V call is TRBV19, the J call TRBJ1-1; D remains ambiguous. Germline CDR1 reads LNHDA; CDR2 reads SQIVND (reference sequence). The V and J ends lost 1 base and 9 bases respectively, with 6 bases between them. This CDR3 has 11 residues. For the CDR3, the DNA is TGTGCCAGTAGTATAGGTCACAAAGCTTTCTTT. Protein sequence: CASSIGHKAFF.

The chain links TRBV2 to TRBJ1-3; possible D gene TRBD1, 5 bases. The CDR3 is 14 residues long. V was clipped by 6 bases and J by 0 bases, with 9 bases between them. The V gene's germline CDR1 is SNHLY and CDR2 FYNNEI. CDR3 region: CASRPDISGNTIYF. CDR3 DNA sequence: TGTGCCAGCAGGCCGGACATCTCTGGAAACACCATATATTTT.

With regard to this clone: Additional DNA sequences in this sample encode the identical CDR3. The V and J genes are TRBV27 and TRBJ1-1; 9 positions match TRBD1. J lost 1 base, V lost 4 bases, and 1 base had no gene match. CDR1 is MNHEY and CDR2 is SMNVEV in the germline V gene (reference sequence). This CDR3 spans 14 amino acids. The DNA of the CDR3 is TGTGCCAGCAGTTGGGGACAGGGGAACACTGAAGCTTTCTTT. Translated, it gives CASSWGQGNTEAFF.

This chain joins TRBV29-1 and TRBJ2-3; D unresolved. The V end was cut by 4 bases, the J end by 9 bases, with 14 bases between. This CDR3 has 12 residues. Germline CDR1 and CDR2: SQVTM and ANQGSEA. CDR3 sequence reads: CSVARLGFTQYF. The CDR3 nucleotides read TGCAGCGTTGCGCGACTTGGGTTCACGCAGTATTTT.

The chain combines TRBV4-1 with TRBJ1-2, with D tentatively TRBD1 (6 bases). CDR1 and CDR2 from the germline V gene are MGHRA and YSYEKL. This CDR3 is built from 15 residues. The V and J ends lost 4 bases and 8 bases respectively, with 20 bases between them. The CDR3 here is CASSPLVGGHKGYTF. The CDR3 DNA follows: TGCGCCAGCAGCCCCCTTGTGGGGGGGCATAAGGGCTACACCTTC.

The rearrangement uses TRBV10-3 and TRBJ1-2, with D tentatively TRBD1 (6 bases). The V end was cut by 2 bases, the J end by 2 bases, with 6 bases between. The CDR3 is made up of 13 amino acids. Per germline, CDR1 ENHRY and CDR2 SYGVKD. The CDR3 bases are TGTGCCATCAGTGAGACAGGGAACTATGGCTACACCTTC. Its protein product is CAISETGNYGYTF.

The chain has TRBV19 and TRBJ2-1, with D possibly being TRBD1 (6 bases). V shed 5 bases and J shed 0 bases, with 11 bases lying between them. The CDR3 spans 15 residues. The germline gives CDR1 LNHDA, CDR2 SQIVND (reference sequence). The CDR3 sequence is CASSEDRSSYNEQFF. CDR3 DNA: TGTGCCAGTAGTGAAGACAGGAGCTCCTACAATGAGCAGTTCTTC.

The genes are TRBV18 and TRBJ1-5, with TRBD1 identical over 8 bases. The length of the CDR3 is 19 residues. The germline V gene has CDR1 KGHSH and CDR2 LQKENI. Trimming took 4 bases from V and 1 from J; bases not matched to a gene: 15. The CDR3: CASSRGTAGGAWSNQPQHF. The CDR3 DNA reads TGTGCCAGCTCACGGGGAACCGCAGGGGGCGCGTGGAGCAATCAGCCCCAGCATTTT.

This clone turned up a few times. The chain combines TRBV15 with TRBJ2-7, with D maybe TRBD2 (5 bases). From germline, CDR1 is LNHNV and CDR2 YYDKDF (reference sequence). V lost 1 base, J lost 3 bases, and 10 bases lay in between. CDR3 length: 14 residues. The CDR3 DNA reads TGTGCCACCAGCAGAGGCGTCAGCGGCTACGAGCAGTACTTC. Translation gives CATSRGVSGYEQYF.

The genes are TRBV11-2 and TRBJ2-7; D is undetermined. Deletions cut 0 bases from V and 9 bases from J, with 12 bases between. The V gene's germline CDR1 is SGHAT and CDR2 FQNNGV. The CDR3 covers 13 residues. CDR3 residues: CASSLDRSSWQYF. Here the CDR3 DNA reads TGTGCCAGCAGCTTAGATCGGTCATCCTGGCAGTACTTC.

The rearrangement joins TRBV18 to TRBJ2-1, with D unresolved. The germline CDR1 and CDR2 sequences are KGHSH and LQKENI. With 3 bases removed from V and 9 bases from J, the gap between germline ends came to 15 bases. The CDR3 length is 14 residues. The chain's CDR3 is CASSPPTVSGEQFF. CDR3 DNA sequence: TGTGCCAGCTCACCTCCAACAGTTTCTGGTGAGCAGTTCTTC.

The rearrangement joins TRBV29-1 to TRBJ1-3, with D tentatively TRBD1 (6 bases). Germline V gene sequence: CDR1 SQVTM, CDR2 ANQGSEA. The CDR3 sequence is 13 residues long. V was trimmed by 7 bases and J by 0 bases, leaving 10 bases between them. CDR3 amino acids: CSGRDNSGNTIYF. The CDR3 DNA reads TGCAGCGGCCGGGACAACTCTGGAAACACCATATATTTT. The full variable domain, with the rest looked up from reference TRBV29-1 and TRBJ1-3, is SAVISQKPSRDICQRGTSLTIQCQVDSQVTMMFWYRQQPGQSLTLIATANQGSEATYESGFVIDKFPISRPNLTFSTLTVSNMSPEDSSIYLCSGRDNSGNTIYFGEGSWLTVV.

V and J are TRBV10-3 and TRBJ2-2; TRBD1 aligns across 9 bases. Germline CDR1 and CDR2: ENHRY and SYGVKD. Losses at the gene ends were 6 bases for V and 5 bases for J; bases not matched to a gene: 19. This CDR3 has 19 amino acids. The CDR3 reads CAIRSPPLLGQGRTGELFF. In DNA, the CDR3 is TGTGCCATCAGGTCACCCCCCCTGTTAGGACAGGGGAGGACCGGGGAGCTGTTTTTT.

The gene calls are TRBV29-1 and TRBJ2-1; 9 nucleotides line up with TRBD1. V dropped 7 bases and J dropped 9; count of bases not matched to a gene: 10. The CDR3 runs to 13 residues. Germline assignment: CDR1 SQVTM and CDR2 ANQGSEA. The DNA for the CDR3 is TGCAGCGCCACAGGGGGCGGCAGCGGTGAGCAGTTCTTC. It is translated as CSATGGGSGEQFF.

The gene calls are TRBV5-4 and TRBJ2-3; TRBD2 matches 8 bases. CDR1 is SGHNT, CDR2 YYREEE, per germline (reference sequence). CDR3 length equals 16 residues. Unmatched junction bases numbered 5, after V lost 0 bases and J lost 2 bases. The CDR3, as DNA: TGTGCCAGCAGCTTGGTTGCGGGAGGCTCCACAGATACGCAGTATTTT. It codes for CASSLVAGGSTDTQYF.

CDR3 in amino acids: CASSISTGKGDTQYF. The CDR3 nucleotides read TGTGCCAGTAGTATCTCGACAGGGAAAGGGGATACGCAGTATTTT. The chain has TRBV19 and TRBJ2-3; 7 bases fit TRBD1. In germline, CDR1 is LNHDA, CDR2 SQIVND (reference sequence). This CDR3 is 15 amino acids long. V was pared by 3 bases and J by 6 bases, with 9 bases of the junction left unmatched.